This TCR beta chain stems from a study of blood T cells in healthy people across ages. In the study overall: Template switching retrieved approximately one barcoded beta molecule for each two T cells.

CDR1 and CDR2 (germline): MGHRA, YSYEKL. The length of the CDR3 is 16 residues. Trimming pared 0 bases from V and 4 bases from J, leaving 14 bases between. The authors ran a second PCR of about 6 to 12 cycles using a sample-barcoded 5' primer and a J-beta primer mix. Each cDNA was tagged by a template-switch adaptor containing 12 random nucleotides. At least 2.5 million CDR3-containing paired-end reads were obtained per sample. TCRdb reanalysed the 5' RACE reads using MiXCR and keeps one entry per CDR3 protein. The table records about a million distinct CDR3 sequences, about 53% of them present only once. Study-wide findings and caveats: Changes in expanded clonotypes were possibly confounded, as the CMV status of donors was unknown.

A word on this clonotype: Its antigen is unidentified.

The chain couples TRBV4-1 to TRBJ2-3; D unclear. Sequencing was carried out using blood. The TCR originated in a woman between 55 and 75 years old in good health. In DNA, the CDR3 is TGCGCCAGCAGCCAAGATTTTATCCGGTACTCAGATACGCAGTATTTT. Protein sequence: CASSQDFIRYSDTQYF.